The 5 T cell receptor beta chains reported below all come from one sample, sequenced in a study of CD8+CD57+ T cells in acquired aplastic anemia. Genomic DNA provided the template from which TCR beta VDJ and CDR3 profiles were obtained. TCRdb processed the reads anew with MiXCR; each CDR3 protein has one entry. The sample lists over 150,000 distinct CDR3 sequences, about three fifths occurring once. Patients included in sequencing had previously demonstrated CD8+CD57+ cell expansion by flow cytometry. The sequenced sample was sorted CD4+, CD8+, or CD8+CD57+ T cells (not recorded which) from PBMCs. These receptor sequences come from a human donor with aplastic anemia.

The rearrangement links TRBV6-5 to TRBJ2-1; D is unresolved. CDR3 length equals 15 residues. Germline CDR1 reads MNHEY; CDR2 reads SVGAGI. V was trimmed by 2 bases and J by 4 bases, leaving 12 bases between them. The CDR3, as DNA: TGTGCCAGCAGTTACGCAGAGGATCAATACAATGAGCAGTTCTTC. Its translation is CASSYAEDQYNEQFF.

Points on this clonotype: A read error may explain this, as a much larger clone is one base away. The chain has TRBV14 and TRBJ1-4, with 8 positions matching TRBD1. This CDR3 is 15 amino acids long. Looked up from germline, CDR1 is SGHDN and CDR2 is FVKESK. The CDR3 spells CASSQVTGVNEKLLF. DNA for the CDR3: TGTGCCAGCAGCCAAGTGACAGGGGTAAATGAAAAACTGCTTTTT.

The V call is TRBV4-2, the J call TRBJ1-1; the match to TRBD1 covers 9 bases. Per the germline V gene, CDR1 is LGHNA and CDR2 is YNFKEQ. The V gene end was trimmed by 6 bases and the J gene end by 4 bases; junction bases not matched to a gene: 9. CDR3 length equals 15 residues. The CDR3 sequence: CASSRAGTGFTEAFF. DNA for the CDR3: TGTGCCAGCAGTCGGGCCGGGACAGGGTTCACTGAAGCTTTCTTT.

J is TRBJ2-3 and V is TRBV7-8; D is undetermined. V gave up 3 bases and J gave up 3 bases, with 10 bases separating them. Germline V lookup: CDR1 SGHVS, CDR2 FQNEAQ. The length of the CDR3 is 14 residues. CDR3 loop: CASSLSASTDTQYF. CDR3 nucleotides: TGTGCCAGCAGCTTGAGTGCCTCGACAGATACGCAGTATTTT. The whole variable domain, filled in from reference TRBV7-8 and TRBJ2-3, reads GAGVSQSPRYKVAKRGQDVALRCDPISGHVSLFWYQQALGQGPEFLTYFQNEAQLDKSGLPSDRFFAERPEGSVSTLKIQRTQQEDSAVYLCASSLSASTDTQYFGPGTRLTVL.

Concerning this clonotype: A much larger clone lies one base from this, so it may be a read error. The chain uses TRBV11-3 and TRBJ2-5, with D perhaps TRBD2 (5 bases). The CDR3 consists of 14 residues. Germline V gene sequence: CDR1 SGHNT, CDR2 YENEEA. CDR3 protein: CASSLDSSQVTQYF. In nucleotides, the CDR3 is TGTGCCAGCAGCTTAGATTCTAGCCAAGTGACCCAGTACTTC. Looking up the rest from reference TRBV11-3 and TRBJ2-5 gives the full variable domain: EAGVVQSPRYKIIEKKQPVAFWCNPISGHNTLYWYLQNLGQGPELLIRYENEEAVDDSQLPKDRFSAERLKGVDSTLKIQPAELGDSAVYLCASSLDSSQVTQYFGPGTRLLVL.